The 8 T cell receptor beta chains given below trace back to one sample, sequenced in a study of cytomegalovirus exposure and HLA in healthy donors. The PCR made use of 60 Vbeta and 13 Jbeta primers. Sequencing was performed with immunoSEQ multiplex PCR; in TCRdb, only in-frame clones are kept and a portion is missing. The listing contains over 55,000 clones. Specimen: PBMCs. These receptors originate from a male donor in good health and CMV-seronegative.

This chain uses TRBV29-1 with TRBJ2-7; D perhaps matches TRBD2 (6 bases). Germline values: CDR1 SQVTM, CDR2 ANQGSEA. The CDR3 is 16 residues long. The V gene lost 2 bases and the J gene lost 0 bases, with 17 bases spanning the gap. The CDR3 DNA is TGCAGCGTTGAAACGGGGGAGAGTTCTAGCTCCTACGAGCAGTACTTC. It codes for CSVETGESSSSYEQYF.

The rearrangement links TRBV5-1 to TRBJ2-7, with a tentative D call TRBD2 (5 bases). Trimming took off 4 bases at V and 2 bases at J, with 19 bases between the two ends. The CDR3 totals 16 residues. Germline CDR1 SGHRS, CDR2 YFSETQ. CDR3 DNA sequence: TGCGCCAGCAGCCCGGACTCCAATCCCTCTGCCTACGAGCAGTACTTC. Translation gives CASSPDSNPSAYEQYF.

The CDR3 sequence: CASSLGLAGVEETQYF. As DNA, the CDR3 is TGCGCCAGCAGCTTGGGACTAGCGGGAGTAGAGGAGACCCAGTACTTC. This sequence joins TRBV5-1 and TRBJ2-5; TRBD2 matches at 12 bases. The CDR3 runs 16 residues. CDR1 is SGHRS, CDR2 YFSETQ, per germline. Trimming removed 0 bases from V and 5 bases from J; junction bases left unmatched: 5.

The chain joins TRBV19 to TRBJ1-3; 9 nucleotides line up with TRBD1. The V gene's germline CDR1 is LNHDA and CDR2 SQIVND (reference sequence). The CDR3 spans 15 residues. Unmatched junction bases numbered 6, after V lost 5 bases and J lost 4 bases. The CDR3, as DNA: TGTGCCAGTAGTTCCGGGACAGGGAGAGGAAACACCATATATTTT. Its protein is CASSSGTGRGNTIYF. Based on the CDR3 plus reference TRBV19 and TRBJ1-3, the full variable domain is DGGITQSPKYLFRKEGQNVTLSCEQNLNHDAMYWYRQDPGQGLRLIYYSQIVNDFQKGDIAEGYSVSREKKESFPLTVTSAQKNPTAFYLCASSSGTGRGNTIYFGEGSWLTVV.

A word on this clone: The same CDR3 also results from other DNA sequences found in this sample. The chain uses TRBV4-2 and TRBJ2-1; TRBD1 matches 7 bases. The trim removed 2 bases at V and 5 bases at J, leaving 6 bases unmatched. CDR3 length equals 15 residues. Per the germline V gene, CDR1 is LGHNA and CDR2 is YNFKEQ. This CDR3 reads CASSQRRQGDNEQFF. The CDR3 nucleotides are TGTGCCAGCAGCCAAAGGAGGCAGGGGGACAATGAGCAGTTCTTC.

The V and J genes are TRBV5-1 and TRBJ2-1, with a possible D match to TRBD2 (6 bases). The CDR3 totals 15 residues. Trimming pared 4 bases from V and 4 bases from J, leaving 15 bases between. Germline V CDR1 and CDR2: SGHRS, YFSETQ. The CDR3 spells CASSDRVAEYNEQFF. Written as DNA, the CDR3 is TGCGCCAGCAGCGACCGGGTAGCGGAATACAATGAGCAGTTCTTC.

The rearrangement links TRBV6-1 to TRBJ1-1; no definite D call. V shed 9 bases and J shed 5 bases, with 7 bases lying between them. Germline V gene data show CDR1 as MNHNS and CDR2 as SASEGT. The CDR3 length is 10 residues. The CDR3, as DNA: TGTGCCAGTACATGGACTGAAGCTTTCTTT. This sequence encodes CASTWTEAFF.

V gene TRBV18 combines with J gene TRBJ2-7; D is perhaps TRBD1 (6 bases). Deletions cut 4 bases from V and 0 bases from J, with 13 bases between. This CDR3 is 15 amino acids long. The germline V gene has CDR1 KGHSH and CDR2 LQKENI. The CDR3 region is CASSLETGSSYEQYF. The CDR3 DNA sequence: TGTGCCAGCTCACTGGAAACAGGGAGCTCCTACGAGCAGTACTTC.